This T cell receptor beta chain was observed in a study of patients and donors after allogeneic stem cell transplantation. This clonotype was observed a handful of times. The CDR3 has 15 amino acids. Deletions cut 6 bases from V and 3 bases from J, with 15 bases between. TCRdb independently ran MiXCR on the RT-PCR reads; one entry per CDR3 protein. This sample yields 150,000 to 200,000 distinct CDR3 sequences, of which about 24% are seen a single time; 25% to 30% belongs to the top ten. This TCR was sampled from a human donor who was either an allogeneic HSCT recipient or a stem cell or donor lymphocyte infusion donor (not recorded which). It is not recorded whose cells these are; they may come from a transplant donor. The chain employs TRBV12-3 or TRBV12-4 and TRBJ1-5, with D possibly TRBD1 on 6 matching bases. Sequenced material: blood, either unsorted or a sorted T cell fraction (not recorded which). CDR3 sequence (DNA): TGTGCCAGCAGCAGAGGGGGGTATGACAATCAGCCCCAGCATTTT. Protein sequence: CASSRGGYDNQPQHF.